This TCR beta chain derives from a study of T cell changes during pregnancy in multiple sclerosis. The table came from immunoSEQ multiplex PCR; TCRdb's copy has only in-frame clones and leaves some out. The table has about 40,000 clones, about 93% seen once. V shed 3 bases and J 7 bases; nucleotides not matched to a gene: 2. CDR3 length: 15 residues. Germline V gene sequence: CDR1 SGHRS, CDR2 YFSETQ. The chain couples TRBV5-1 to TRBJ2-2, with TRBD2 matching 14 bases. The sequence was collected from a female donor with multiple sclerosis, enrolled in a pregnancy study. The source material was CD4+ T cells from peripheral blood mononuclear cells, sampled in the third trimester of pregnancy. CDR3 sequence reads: CASSWGLAGDGELFF. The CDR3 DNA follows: TGCGCCAGCAGCTGGGGACTAGCGGGGGACGGGGAGCTGTTTTTT.